A single sample gave rise to the 28 T cell receptor beta chains below, sequenced in a study of T cell responses to AZD1222 COVID-19 vaccine. Profiled with immunoSEQ multiplex PCR; TCRdb holds only in-frame clones, not every one. The sample comprises around 110,000 clones, roughly nine tenths of which are singletons, and 6.5% to 9% rests with the top ten. The input for sequencing was peripheral blood, taken on day 0 of AZD1222 vaccination. The receptors stem from an adult in good health.

The chain has TRBV6-5 and TRBJ2-2; no firm D call. This CDR3 comprises 11 residues. Germline assignment: CDR1 MNHEY and CDR2 SVGAGI. V lost 7 bases to trimming and J lost 2 bases, with 2 bases between them. Here the CDR3 reads CASTNTGELFF. The DNA for the CDR3 is TGTGCCAGCACAAACACCGGGGAGCTGTTTTTT.

This clone was detected only once. V gene TRBV27 combines with J gene TRBJ1-5; D is unresolved. Germline-derived CDR1 and CDR2 are MNHEY and SMNVEV (reference sequence). Trimming shortened V by 7 bases and J by 0 bases, and 7 bases separated the two germline ends. CDR3 length: 13 amino acids. Here the CDR3 reads CASTFGSNQPQHF. CDR3 DNA sequence: TGTGCCAGCACCTTTGGTAGCAATCAGCCCCAGCATTTT.

The V gene is TRBV24-1, the J gene TRBJ2-3; tentatively, D is TRBD2 (6 bases). Looked up from germline, CDR1 is KGHDR and CDR2 is SFDVKD. Trimming left V 6 bases short and J 9 bases short, with 12 bases between. CDR3 length: 12 residues. Here the CDR3 reads CATSIPGETQYF. CDR3 in DNA: TGTGCCACCAGTATCCCGGGAGAGACGCAGTATTTT.

V is TRBV9 and J is TRBJ1-4; D not certain. The CDR3 totals 11 residues. Germline V gene sequence: CDR1 SGDLS, CDR2 YYNGEE. V shed 7 bases and J shed 5 bases, with 6 bases lying between them. This CDR3 is CASGENEKLFF. The CDR3 region has the DNA TGTGCCAGCGGAGAGAATGAAAAACTGTTTTTT.

The rearrangement uses TRBV7-2 and TRBJ2-7; 9 nucleotides align to TRBD1. The CDR3 consists of 14 residues. Germline CDR1 SGHTA, CDR2 FQGNSA. The junction had 8 bases not matched to a gene; V was cut back by 8 bases and J by 3 bases. CDR3 DNA sequence: TGTGCCAGCGGAACGGGACAGGGATTCTACGAGCAGTACTTC. Its translation: CASGTGQGFYEQYF.

The chain links TRBV29-1 to TRBJ2-1; maybe TRBD2 (6 bases). This CDR3 contains 15 residues. CDR1 is SQVTM and CDR2 is ANQGSEA in the germline V gene. Between the trimmed V and J ends, which lost 4 bases and 6 bases, there was a span of 19 bases. In nucleotides, the CDR3 is TGCAGCGTTGTGGCGGGAACTAGTGATATCAATGAGCAGTTCTTC. Its protein is CSVVAGTSDINEQFF.

This clone appeared once. This chain joins TRBV7-9 and TRBJ2-1; the D is unclear. Per the germline V gene, CDR1 is SEHNR and CDR2 is FQNEAQ (reference sequence). The V end was cut by 7 bases, the J end by 7 bases, with 17 bases between. CDR3 length: 14 amino acids. The CDR3 coding sequence is TGTGCCAGCACCTCATGGGATGGCGTGAATGAGCAGTTCTTC. It codes for CASTSWDGVNEQFF.

The V gene is TRBV28, the J gene TRBJ2-2; D might be TRBD1 (6 bases). Germline V CDR1 and CDR2: MDHEN, SYDVKM. Trimming removed 8 bases from V and 7 bases from J, with 20 bases in between. The CDR3 runs to 15 residues. CDR3 region: CASGEYVRGHGELFF. The DNA for the CDR3 is TGTGCCAGCGGAGAATACGTAAGGGGACACGGGGAGCTGTTTTTT.

V and J are TRBV7-9 and TRBJ2-5; a possible D gene is TRBD2 (6 bases). CDR1 is SEHNR, CDR2 FQNEAQ, per germline (reference sequence). V lost 7 bases to trimming and J lost 3 bases, with 15 bases between them. This CDR3 has 14 amino acids. The CDR3: CASIPYGREETQYF. The CDR3 region has the DNA TGTGCCAGCATCCCATACGGGAGAGAAGAGACCCAGTACTTC.

The CDR3 DNA reads as TGTGCCAGCAGCGTAGGAACCGGGACTGAAACCTACGAGCAGTACTTC. Protein: CASSVGTGTETYEQYF. The rearrangement joins TRBV9 to TRBJ2-7, with D possibly matching TRBD2 (6 bases). V shed 0 bases and J shed 2 bases, with 15 bases lying between them. The CDR3 covers 16 residues. The V gene's germline CDR1 is SGDLS and CDR2 YYNGEE.

The chain has TRBV7-7 and TRBJ1-1; D is uncertain. The CDR3 totals 18 residues. Germline V lookup: CDR1 SSHAT, CDR2 FNYEAQ (reference sequence). Trimming took 3 bases from V and 1 from J, leaving 21 bases between them. DNA for the CDR3: TGTGCCAGCAGCTTTAGTCCCTGGATATCCGGCCGGAACACTGAAGCTTTCTTT. The encoded protein is CASSFSPWISGRNTEAFF.

V usage is TRBV3-1 (or the pseudogene TRBV3-2) and J usage is TRBJ2-7, with TRBD2 matching 14 bases. The V and J ends lost 5 bases and 6 bases, in that order; junction bases with no gene match: 12. Germline values: CDR1 LGHDT, CDR2 YNNKEL (reference sequence). The CDR3 runs 17 residues. CDR3 DNA: TGTGCCAGCAGCACCCCGGGACTAGCGGGGGCCAAGGTCGAGCAGTACTTC. Translating it yields CASSTPGLAGAKVEQYF.

V gene TRBV6-5 combines with J gene TRBJ2-1; 9 positions match TRBD2. V dropped 6 bases and J dropped 4; count of bases not matched to a gene: 7. The CDR3 covers 15 residues. The germline V gene has CDR1 MNHEY and CDR2 SVGAGI. The CDR3 nucleotides are TGTGCCAGCAGACTCCTAGCGGGAAGGTACAATGAGCAGTTCTTC. It is translated as CASRLLAGRYNEQFF.

The chain couples TRBV28 to TRBJ2-3; TRBD2 matches 11 bases. Germline V gene lookup returns CDR1 MDHEN and CDR2 SYDVKM. This CDR3 is 16 amino acids long. The trim removed 5 bases at V and 0 bases at J, leaving 4 bases unmatched. CDR3: CASSPTSGKSTDTQYF. CDR3 bases: TGTGCCAGCAGTCCGACTAGCGGGAAAAGCACAGATACGCAGTATTTT.

The V call is TRBV30, the J call TRBJ2-7; 8 nucleotides match TRBD1. The CDR3 runs 15 residues. The ends lost 2 bases at V and 4 bases at J; junction bases unmatched: 10. The germline CDR1 and CDR2 sequences are GTSNPN and SVGIG (reference sequence). CDR3 nucleotides: TGTGCCTGGAGTCCTTGGGACAGGCCGTTGTACGAGCAGTACTTC. This encodes CAWSPWDRPLYEQYF.

This chain links TRBV11-1 with TRBJ1-6; TRBD1 might be the D (5 bases). V lost 0 bases, J lost 7 bases, and 7 bases lay in between. There are 14 residues in the CDR3. Germline CDR1 is SGHAT and CDR2 is FQDESV (reference sequence). The CDR3 is CASSLAGRNSPLHF. The DNA for the CDR3 is TGTGCCAGCAGCTTAGCGGGGCGAAATTCACCCCTCCACTTT.

The chain combines TRBV5-1 with TRBJ2-1; 7 positions agree with TRBD2. Germline CDR1 reads SGHRS; CDR2 reads YFSETQ. The trim removed 4 bases at V and 8 bases at J, leaving 12 bases unmatched. This CDR3 comprises 15 residues. CDR3 amino acids: CASSESGISLDEQFF. For the CDR3, the DNA is TGCGCCAGCAGCGAAAGCGGGATCTCGCTGGATGAGCAGTTCTTC.

This chain uses TRBV29-1 with TRBJ1-5, with D possibly TRBD1 on 6 matching bases. This CDR3 has 13 amino acids. The germline gives CDR1 SQVTM, CDR2 ANQGSEA. Deletions cut 1 base from V and 5 bases from J, with 9 bases between. CDR3 nucleotides: TGCAGCGTTGAAGTGGACAGATATCAGCCCCAGCATTTT. It yields the protein CSVEVDRYQPQHF. Looking up the rest from reference TRBV29-1 and TRBJ1-5 gives the full variable domain: SAVISQKPSRDICQRGTSLTIQCQVDSQVTMMFWYRQQPGQSLTLIATANQGSEATYESGFVIDKFPISRPNLTFSTLTVSNMSPEDSSIYLCSVEVDRYQPQHFGDGTRLSIL.

This chain joins TRBV19 and TRBJ1-1, with 11 nucleotides matching TRBD1. The CDR3 contains 15 residues. The germline CDR1 and CDR2 sequences are LNHDA and SQIVND (reference sequence). The ends lost 2 bases at V and 8 bases at J; junction bases unmatched: 7. The CDR3 here is CASSITPRDRGEAFF. For the CDR3, the DNA is TGTGCCAGTAGTATAACACCCCGGGACAGGGGGGAAGCTTTCTTT.

The V gene is TRBV5-4, the J gene TRBJ1-5; D remains ambiguous. Germline CDR1 is SGHNT and CDR2 is YYREEE (reference sequence). V was trimmed by 0 bases and J by 3 bases, leaving 4 bases between them. The CDR3 contains 13 residues. DNA of the CDR3: TGTGCCAGCAGCTTGGAGCCCAATCAGCCCCAGCATTTT. Translating it yields CASSLEPNQPQHF. The full variable domain, rest sourced from reference TRBV5-4 and TRBJ1-5, is ETGVTQSPTHLIKTRGQQVTLRCSSQSGHNTVSWYQQALGQGPQFIFQYYREEENGRGNFPPRFSGLQFPNYSSELNVNALELDDSALYLCASSLEPNQPQHFGDGTRLSIL.

This chain links TRBV4-1 with TRBJ1-1; 7 bases are a match to TRBD1. Germline V lookup: CDR1 MGHRA, CDR2 YSYEKL. This CDR3 spans 16 amino acids. The V segment lost 1 base and the J segment 3 bases; nucleotides outside the gene matches: 8. CDR3 nucleotides: TGCGCCAGCAGCCAAGTCGAGGGGGCTCTGGACACTGAAGCTTTCTTT. As protein: CASSQVEGALDTEAFF.

The chain links TRBV6-6 to TRBJ2-2; TRBD1 matches 7 bases. Trimming removed 4 bases from V and 0 bases from J; junction bases left unmatched: 2. Germline CDR1 MNHNY, CDR2 SVGAGI (reference sequence). CDR3 size: 15 residues. The CDR3 region is CASSSGQTNTGELFF. The CDR3 region has the DNA TGTGCCAGCAGTTCGGGACAGACGAACACCGGGGAGCTGTTTTTT.

A note on this clone: At the DNA level, this CDR3 is encoded by other sequences in the same sample as well. The chain carries TRBV4-1 and TRBJ2-7; 12 positions agree with TRBD2. V lost 2 bases and J lost 4; bases outside the gene matches: 3. From germline, CDR1 is MGHRA and CDR2 YSYEKL. This CDR3 is built from 15 residues. CDR3 sequence: CASSQPTSGSYEQYF. The DNA for the CDR3 is TGCGCCAGCAGCCAACCGACTAGCGGGAGTTACGAGCAGTACTTC.

The CDR3 bases are TGTGCCAGCAGTTTTACAACGAACACTGAAGCTTTCTTT. Protein product: CASSFTTNTEAFF. J is TRBJ1-1 and V is TRBV12-3 or TRBV12-4; D uncertain. With 3 bases removed from V and 1 base from J, the gap between germline ends came to 6 bases. This CDR3 is 13 amino acids long.

The rearrangement uses TRBV28 and TRBJ1-2; no definite D call. The CDR3 length is 12 residues. The V gene's germline CDR1 is MDHEN and CDR2 SYDVKM. The V and J ends lost 4 bases and 3 bases respectively, with 6 bases between them. Here the CDR3 reads CASSSPYYGYTF. The CDR3 DNA is TGTGCCAGCAGTTCCCCATACTATGGCTACACCTTC.

This rearrangement joins TRBV15 to TRBJ2-1; tentatively, D is TRBD2 (6 bases). Germline V gene sequence: CDR1 LNHNV, CDR2 YYDKDF (reference sequence). Trimming took 1 base from V and 6 from J, leaving 13 bases between them. CDR3 length equals 15 residues. The CDR3 reads CATSRGQGLLNEQFF. As DNA, the CDR3 is TGTGCCACCAGCAGAGGGCAGGGACTTCTCAATGAGCAGTTCTTC.

This sequence joins TRBV28 and TRBJ1-5; no firm D call. This CDR3 region has 15 residues. The V gene's germline CDR1 is MDHEN and CDR2 SYDVKM. The V and J ends lost 4 bases and 6 bases respectively, with 16 bases between them. The CDR3 region has the DNA TGTGCCAGCAGTTGGATCCAGGCTGTACCTCAGCCCCAGCATTTT. Its translation is CASSWIQAVPQPQHF.

This clone was seen a single time. The rearrangement joins TRBV13 to TRBJ1-2; D call uncertain. The CDR3 has 14 amino acids. Germline V gives CDR1 PRHDT, CDR2 FYEKMQ (reference sequence). The V end lost 1 base, the J end lost 2 bases, and 8 bases lay between the germline ends. CDR3 protein: CASSLVGLNYGYTF. DNA for the CDR3: TGTGCCAGCAGCTTAGTCGGCCTGAACTATGGCTACACCTTC.